A single sample is the source of the 4 T cell receptor beta chains below, sequenced in a study of vaccination and CD4 T cells after COVID-19. Treatment here: 10-day PBMC culture with coronavirus spike peptide pools or control peptides (ViraFEST assay). Ahead of the COVID-19 pandemic (2011-2018), the CD4+ T cells of the unexposed donor were collected. No antigen has been identified for these receptors. An Oncomine TCR Beta short-read assay was used to sequence the DNA from cultured CD4+ T cells. TCRdb used MiXCR to reprocess the PCR reads, holding one entry per CDR3 protein. Of 4,500 to 6,500 distinct CDR3 sequences listed, 41% are singletons. Input material: CD4+ T cells from blood, cultured in vitro. These receptors all stem from a human donor in good health.

The chain is built from TRBV19 and TRBJ1-5; 7 bases align to TRBD1. The V gene end was trimmed by 7 bases and the J gene end by 7 bases; junction bases not matched to a gene: 4. CDR1 and CDR2 from the germline V gene are LNHDA and SQIVND (reference sequence). The CDR3 loop spans 12 amino acids. The CDR3 loop reads CASTGGSQPQHF. The CDR3, as DNA: TGTGCCAGTACAGGGGGGAGCCAGCCCCAGCATTTT. Supplemented by reference TRBV19 and TRBJ1-5, the full variable domain reads DGGITQSPKYLFRKEGQNVTLSCEQNLNHDAMYWYRQDPGQGLRLIYYSQIVNDFQKGDIAEGYSVSREKKESFPLTVTSAQKNPTAFYLCASTGGSQPQHFGDGTRLSIL.

This chain links TRBV5-1 with TRBJ2-3; no reliable D call. Germline CDR1 SGHRS, CDR2 YFSETQ. The CDR3 is made up of 15 amino acids. Trimming pared 4 bases from V and 0 bases from J, leaving 12 bases between. The CDR3 sequence: CASSPLPGSTDTQYF. CDR3 coding DNA: TGCGCCAGCAGCCCGCTCCCGGGTAGCACAGATACGCAGTATTTT.

On this clonotype itself: Relative to the germline gene, one junction end is altered; a read error may explain this. The chain joins TRBV6-1 to TRBJ1-2; D may be TRBD1 (5 bases). The CDR3 totals 12 residues. Germline V gene lookup returns CDR1 MNHNS and CDR2 SASEGT. This chain's CDR3 is CASNEAGVGYTF. The CDR3 DNA follows: TGTGCCAGCAATGAAGCGGGGGTAGGCTACACCTTC.

In its sample, this clonotype was seen a few times. This chain links TRBV7-8 with TRBJ2-7, with 13 bases lining up with TRBD2. The ends lost 1 base at V and 0 bases at J; junction bases unmatched: 6. The CDR3 has 18 residues. Germline CDR1 is SGHVS and CDR2 is FQNEAQ. The CDR3 region has the DNA TGTGCCAGCAGCTTAGGACTAGCGGGAGGTAGAGGCTCCTACGAGCAGTACTTC. This encodes CASSLGLAGGRGSYEQYF.